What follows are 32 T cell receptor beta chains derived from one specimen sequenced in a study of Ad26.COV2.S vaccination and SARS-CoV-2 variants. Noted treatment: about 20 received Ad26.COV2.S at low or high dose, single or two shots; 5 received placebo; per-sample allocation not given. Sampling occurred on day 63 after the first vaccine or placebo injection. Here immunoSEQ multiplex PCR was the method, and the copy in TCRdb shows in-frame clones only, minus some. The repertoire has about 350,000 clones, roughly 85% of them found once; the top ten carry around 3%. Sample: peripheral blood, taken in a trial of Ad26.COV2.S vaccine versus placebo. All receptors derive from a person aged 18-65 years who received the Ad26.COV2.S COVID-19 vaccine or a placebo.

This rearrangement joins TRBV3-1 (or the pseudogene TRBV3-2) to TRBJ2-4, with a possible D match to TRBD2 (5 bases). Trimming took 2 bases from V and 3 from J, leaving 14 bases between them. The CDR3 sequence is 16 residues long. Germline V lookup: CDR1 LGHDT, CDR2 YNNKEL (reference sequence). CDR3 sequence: CASSQYILDGKNIQYF. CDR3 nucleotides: TGTGCCAGCAGCCAATATATACTAGACGGCAAAAACATTCAGTACTTC.

The CDR3 region is CASTLVWGASGELFF. The CDR3 DNA follows: TGTGCCAGCACCCTCGTATGGGGCGCCAGCGGGGAGCTGTTTTTT. The rearrangement links TRBV6-5 to TRBJ2-2, with a possible D match to TRBD1 (5 bases). CDR3 size: 15 residues. Between the trimmed V and J ends, which lost 7 bases and 7 bases, there was a span of 19 bases. The germline V gene has CDR1 MNHEY and CDR2 SVGAGI.

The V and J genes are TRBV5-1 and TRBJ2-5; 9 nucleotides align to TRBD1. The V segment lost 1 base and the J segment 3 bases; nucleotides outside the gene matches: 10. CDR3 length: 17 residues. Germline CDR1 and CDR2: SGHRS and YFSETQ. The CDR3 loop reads CASSLIGVGQGEETQYF. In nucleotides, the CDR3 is TGCGCCAGCAGCTTGATAGGGGTGGGACAGGGTGAAGAGACCCAGTACTTC.

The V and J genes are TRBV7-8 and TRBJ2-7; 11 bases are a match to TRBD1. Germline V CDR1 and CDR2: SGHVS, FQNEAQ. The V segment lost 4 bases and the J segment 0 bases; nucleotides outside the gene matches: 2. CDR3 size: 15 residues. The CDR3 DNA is TGTGCCAGCAGCTCAGGACAGGGGGCCTCCTACGAGCAGTACTTC. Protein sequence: CASSSGQGASYEQYF. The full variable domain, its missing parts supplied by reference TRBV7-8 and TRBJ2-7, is GAGVSQSPRYKVAKRGQDVALRCDPISGHVSLFWYQQALGQGPEFLTYFQNEAQLDKSGLPSDRFFAERPEGSVSTLKIQRTQQEDSAVYLCASSSGQGASYEQYFGPGTRLTVT.

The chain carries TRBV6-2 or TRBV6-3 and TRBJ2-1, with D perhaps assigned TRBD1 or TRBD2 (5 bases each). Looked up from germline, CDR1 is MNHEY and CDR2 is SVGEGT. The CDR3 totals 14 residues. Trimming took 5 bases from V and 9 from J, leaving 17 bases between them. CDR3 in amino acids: CASSHHVGDAEQFF. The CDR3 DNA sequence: TGTGCCAGCAGTCATCACGTAGGGGACGCTGAGCAGTTCTTC.

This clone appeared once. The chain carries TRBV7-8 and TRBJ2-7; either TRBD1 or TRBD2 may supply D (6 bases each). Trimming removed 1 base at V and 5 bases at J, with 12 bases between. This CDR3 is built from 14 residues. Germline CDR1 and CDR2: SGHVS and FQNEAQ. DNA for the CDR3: TGTGCCAGCAGCTTAGGTGGGGGGCGAGACGAGCAGTACTTC. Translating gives CASSLGGGRDEQYF.

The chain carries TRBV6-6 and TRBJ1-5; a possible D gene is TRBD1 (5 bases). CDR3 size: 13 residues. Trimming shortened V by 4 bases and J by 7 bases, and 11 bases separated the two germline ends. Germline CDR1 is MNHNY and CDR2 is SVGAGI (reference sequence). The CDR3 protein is CASSSPGGQPQHF. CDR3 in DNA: TGTGCCAGCAGTTCCCCTGGGGGGCAGCCCCAGCATTTT.

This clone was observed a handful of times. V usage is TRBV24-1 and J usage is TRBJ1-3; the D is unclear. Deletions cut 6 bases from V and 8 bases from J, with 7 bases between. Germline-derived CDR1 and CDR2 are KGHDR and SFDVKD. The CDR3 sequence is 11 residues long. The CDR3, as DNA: TGTGCCACCAGTTACCGGGACACCATATATTTT. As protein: CATSYRDTIYF.

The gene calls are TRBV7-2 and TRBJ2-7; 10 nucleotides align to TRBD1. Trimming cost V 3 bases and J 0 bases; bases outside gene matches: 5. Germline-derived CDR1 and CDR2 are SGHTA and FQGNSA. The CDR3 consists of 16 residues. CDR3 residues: CASSLTGGPNSYEQYF. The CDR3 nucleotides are TGTGCCAGCAGCTTGACAGGGGGCCCAAACTCCTACGAGCAGTACTTC.

In DNA, the CDR3 is TGTGCCAGCACCTTCCGGGACCCCCTCAATGAGCAGTTCTTC. Its translation is CASTFRDPLNEQFF. The chain carries TRBV7-2 and TRBJ2-1, with D perhaps TRBD1 or TRBD2 (5 bases each). Germline values: CDR1 SGHTA, CDR2 FQGNSA. CDR3 length equals 14 residues. Trimming removed 7 bases from V and 6 bases from J, with 16 bases in between.

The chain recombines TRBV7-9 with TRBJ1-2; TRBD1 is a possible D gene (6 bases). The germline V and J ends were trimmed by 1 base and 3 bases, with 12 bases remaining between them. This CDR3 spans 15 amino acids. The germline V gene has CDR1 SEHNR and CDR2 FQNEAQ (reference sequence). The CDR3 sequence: CASSLGGTTYYGYTF. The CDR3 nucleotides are TGTGCCAGCAGCTTAGGAGGGACAACTTACTATGGCTACACCTTC.

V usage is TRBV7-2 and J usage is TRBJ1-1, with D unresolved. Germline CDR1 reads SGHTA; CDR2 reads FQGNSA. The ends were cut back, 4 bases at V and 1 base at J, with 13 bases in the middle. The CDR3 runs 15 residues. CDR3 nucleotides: TGTGCCAGCAGCTCCCACTTCGGCCCGAACACTGAAGCTTTCTTT. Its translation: CASSSHFGPNTEAFF.

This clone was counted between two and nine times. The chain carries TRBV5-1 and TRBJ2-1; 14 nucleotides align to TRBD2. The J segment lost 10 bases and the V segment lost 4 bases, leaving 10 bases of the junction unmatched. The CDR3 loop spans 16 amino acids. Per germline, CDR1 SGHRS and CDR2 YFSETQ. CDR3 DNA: TGCGCCAGCAGCAAACCGGGACTAGCGGGAGCGGAAGAGCAGTTCTTC. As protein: CASSKPGLAGAEEQFF. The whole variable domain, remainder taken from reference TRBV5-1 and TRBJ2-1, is KAGVTQTPRYLIKTRGQQVTLSCSPISGHRSVSWYQQTPGQGLQFLFEYFSETQRNKGNFPGRFSGRQFSNSRSEMNVSTLELGDSALYLCASSKPGLAGAEEQFFGPGTRLTVL.

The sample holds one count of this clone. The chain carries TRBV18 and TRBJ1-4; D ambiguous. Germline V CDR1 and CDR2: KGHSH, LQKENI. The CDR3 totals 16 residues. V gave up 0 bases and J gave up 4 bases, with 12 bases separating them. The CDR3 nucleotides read TGTGCCAGCTCACCACCGTCTCGCGGGGTTAATGAAAAACTGTTTTTT. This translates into CASSPPSRGVNEKLFF.

The CDR3 region is CASSLDGMGQINYEQYF. DNA of the CDR3: TGTGCCAGCAGCTTAGATGGGATGGGCCAGATCAACTACGAGCAGTACTTC. The chain employs TRBV11-2 and TRBJ2-7; no clear D gene. The CDR3 has 17 residues. CDR1 and CDR2 (germline): SGHAT, FQNNGV. The V end was cut by 0 bases, the J end by 3 bases, with 18 bases between.

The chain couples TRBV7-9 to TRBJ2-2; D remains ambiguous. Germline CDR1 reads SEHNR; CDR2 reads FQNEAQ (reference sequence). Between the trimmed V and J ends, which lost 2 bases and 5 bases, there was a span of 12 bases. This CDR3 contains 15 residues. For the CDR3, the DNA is TGTGCCAGCAGCTTAAATTCAGGCCGAACCGGGGAGCTGTTTTTT. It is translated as CASSLNSGRTGELFF.

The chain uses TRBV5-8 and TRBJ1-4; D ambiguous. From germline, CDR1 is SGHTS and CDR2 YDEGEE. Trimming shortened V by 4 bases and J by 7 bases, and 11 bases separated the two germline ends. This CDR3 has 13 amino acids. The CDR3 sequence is CASSRTNGEKLFF. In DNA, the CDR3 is TGTGCCAGCAGCAGGACGAACGGTGAAAAACTGTTTTTT.

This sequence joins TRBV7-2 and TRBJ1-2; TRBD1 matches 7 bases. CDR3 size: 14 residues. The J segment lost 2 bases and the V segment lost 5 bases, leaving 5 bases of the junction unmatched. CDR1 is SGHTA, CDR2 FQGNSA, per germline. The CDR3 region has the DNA TGTGCCAGCAGCCCCGGGACAGAAAACTATGGCTACACCTTC. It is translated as CASSPGTENYGYTF. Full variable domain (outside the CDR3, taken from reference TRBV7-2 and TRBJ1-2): GAGVSQSPSNKVTEKGKDVELRCDPISGHTALYWYRQSLGQGLEFLIYFQGNSAPDKSGLPSDRFSAERTGGSVSTLTIQRTQQEDSAVYLCASSPGTENYGYTFGSGTRLTVV.

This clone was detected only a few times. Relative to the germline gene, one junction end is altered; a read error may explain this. The CDR3 region has the DNA TGTGCCAGCAGTTTGGACAGGGAACACCGGGGAGCTGTTTTT. This sequence encodes CASSLDREHRGAVF. The chain is built from TRBV28 and TRBJ2-2; 8 bases map to TRBD1. The CDR3 contains 14 residues. CDR1 and CDR2 (germline): MDHEN, SYDVKM.

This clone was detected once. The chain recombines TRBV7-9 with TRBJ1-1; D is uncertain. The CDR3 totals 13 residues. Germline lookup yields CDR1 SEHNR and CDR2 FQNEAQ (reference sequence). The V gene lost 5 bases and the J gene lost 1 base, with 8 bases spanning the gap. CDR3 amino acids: CASSLQRNTEAFF. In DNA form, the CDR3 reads TGTGCCAGCAGCCTACAGAGGAACACTGAAGCTTTCTTT. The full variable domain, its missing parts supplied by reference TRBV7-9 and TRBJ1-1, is DTGVSQNPRHKITKRGQNVTFRCDPISEHNRLYWYRQTLGQGPEFLTYFQNEAQLEKSRLLSDRFSAERPKGSFSTLEIQRTEQGDSAMYLCASSLQRNTEAFFGQGTRLTVV.

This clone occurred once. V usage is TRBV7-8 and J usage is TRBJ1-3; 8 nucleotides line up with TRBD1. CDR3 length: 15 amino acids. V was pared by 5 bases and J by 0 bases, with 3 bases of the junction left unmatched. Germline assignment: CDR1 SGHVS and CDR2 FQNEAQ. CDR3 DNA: TGTGCCAGCAGCCCCAGGGGGCACTCTGGAAACACCATATATTTT. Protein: CASSPRGHSGNTIYF. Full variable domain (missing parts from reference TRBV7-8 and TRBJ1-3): GAGVSQSPRYKVAKRGQDVALRCDPISGHVSLFWYQQALGQGPEFLTYFQNEAQLDKSGLPSDRFFAERPEGSVSTLKIQRTQQEDSAVYLCASSPRGHSGNTIYFGEGSWLTVV.

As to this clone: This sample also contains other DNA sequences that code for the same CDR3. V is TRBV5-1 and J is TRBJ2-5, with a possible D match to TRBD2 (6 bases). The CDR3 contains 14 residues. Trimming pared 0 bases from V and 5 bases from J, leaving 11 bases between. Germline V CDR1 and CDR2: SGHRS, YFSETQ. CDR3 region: CASSLDSRGETQYF. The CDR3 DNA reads TGCGCCAGCAGCTTGGATTCTCGGGGGGAGACCCAGTACTTC. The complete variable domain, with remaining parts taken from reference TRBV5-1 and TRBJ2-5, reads KAGVTQTPRYLIKTRGQQVTLSCSPISGHRSVSWYQQTPGQGLQFLFEYFSETQRNKGNFPGRFSGRQFSNSRSEMNVSTLELGDSALYLCASSLDSRGETQYFGPGTRLLVL.

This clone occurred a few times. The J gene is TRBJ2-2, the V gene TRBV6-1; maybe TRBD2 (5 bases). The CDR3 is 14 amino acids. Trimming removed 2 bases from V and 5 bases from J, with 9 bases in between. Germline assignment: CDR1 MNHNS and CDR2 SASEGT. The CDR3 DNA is TGTGCCAGCAGTGAAACCGGGGAAACCGGGGAGCTGTTTTTT. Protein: CASSETGETGELFF.

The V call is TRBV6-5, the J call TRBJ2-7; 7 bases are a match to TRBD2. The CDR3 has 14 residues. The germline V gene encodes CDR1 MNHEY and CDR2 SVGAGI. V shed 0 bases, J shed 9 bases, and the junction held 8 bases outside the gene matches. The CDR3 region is CASSYSGGEYRQYF. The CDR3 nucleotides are TGTGCCAGCAGTTACTCTGGGGGGGAATACAGGCAGTACTTC.

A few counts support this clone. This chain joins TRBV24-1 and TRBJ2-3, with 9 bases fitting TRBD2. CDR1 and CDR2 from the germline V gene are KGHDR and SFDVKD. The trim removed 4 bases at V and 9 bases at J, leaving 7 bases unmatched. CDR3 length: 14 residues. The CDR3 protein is CATSDRGGAGTQYF. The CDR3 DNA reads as TGTGCCACCAGTGACCGCGGGGGGGCAGGGACGCAGTATTTT.

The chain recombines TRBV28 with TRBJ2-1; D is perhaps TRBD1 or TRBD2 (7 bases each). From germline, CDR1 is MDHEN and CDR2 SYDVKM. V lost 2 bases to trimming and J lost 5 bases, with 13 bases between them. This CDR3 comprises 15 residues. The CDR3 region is CASSLGGDSHNEQFF. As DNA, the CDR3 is TGTGCCAGCAGTTTAGGGGGGGACAGCCACAATGAGCAGTTCTTC.

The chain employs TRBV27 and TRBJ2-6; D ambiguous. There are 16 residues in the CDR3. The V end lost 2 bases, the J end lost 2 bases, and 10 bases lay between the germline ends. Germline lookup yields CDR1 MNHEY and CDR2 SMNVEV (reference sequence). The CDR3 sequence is CASSLRGDTGANVLTF. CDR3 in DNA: TGTGCCAGCAGTTTACGTGGGGATACTGGGGCCAACGTCCTGACTTTC.

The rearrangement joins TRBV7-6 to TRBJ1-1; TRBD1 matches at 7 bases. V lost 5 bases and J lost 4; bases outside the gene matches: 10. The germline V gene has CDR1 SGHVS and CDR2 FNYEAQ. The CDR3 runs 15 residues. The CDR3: CASSSQQGSGTEAFF. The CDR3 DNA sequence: TGTGCCAGCAGCAGCCAACAGGGGTCCGGCACTGAAGCTTTCTTT.

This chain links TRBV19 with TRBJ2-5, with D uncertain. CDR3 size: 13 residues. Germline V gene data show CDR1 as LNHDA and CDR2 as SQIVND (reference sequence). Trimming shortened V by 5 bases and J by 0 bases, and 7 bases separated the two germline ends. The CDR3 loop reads CASSAWDQETQYF. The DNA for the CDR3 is TGTGCCAGTAGTGCCTGGGACCAAGAGACCCAGTACTTC.

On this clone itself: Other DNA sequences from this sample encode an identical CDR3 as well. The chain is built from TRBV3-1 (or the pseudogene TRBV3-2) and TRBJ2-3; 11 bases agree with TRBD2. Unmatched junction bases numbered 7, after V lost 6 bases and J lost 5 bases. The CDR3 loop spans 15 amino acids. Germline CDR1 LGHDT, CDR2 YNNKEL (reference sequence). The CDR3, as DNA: TGTGCCAGCAGTCCGACTAGCGGGGTGCGAGATACGCAGTATTTT. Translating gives CASSPTSGVRDTQYF.

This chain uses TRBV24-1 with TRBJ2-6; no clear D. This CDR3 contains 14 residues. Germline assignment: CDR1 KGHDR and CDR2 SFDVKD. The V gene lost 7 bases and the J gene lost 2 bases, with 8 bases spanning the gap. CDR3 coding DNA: TGTGCCACCAGAGGGAAGACTGGGGCCAACGTCCTGACTTTC. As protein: CATRGKTGANVLTF.

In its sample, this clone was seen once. The CDR3 protein is CASRFPPDRKSSGYTF. In DNA form, the CDR3 reads TGTGCCAGCAGGTTCCCCCCGGACCGAAAAAGCTCTGGCTACACCTTC. This chain joins TRBV7-9 and TRBJ1-2; D remains ambiguous. V shed 6 bases and J shed 7 bases, with 24 bases lying between them. Germline V CDR1 and CDR2: SEHNR, FQNEAQ (reference sequence). There are 16 residues in the CDR3. The full variable domain, in which reference TRBV7-9 and TRBJ1-2 provide the parts outside the CDR3, is DTGVSQNPRHKITKRGQNVTFRCDPISEHNRLYWYRQTLGQGPEFLTYFQNEAQLEKSRLLSDRFSAERPKGSFSTLEIQRTEQGDSAMYLCASRFPPDRKSSGYTFGSGTRLTVV.